The entry that follows covers one T cell receptor (beta chain) sequence. This clonotype has more than one count but fewer than ten. Its antigen is unknown. No base quality information exists; no much larger clone differs at one position. The data were taken from a study of T cell repertoires in cytomegalovirus infection (dated by TCRdb to about 2019). About the study as a whole: Because public TCR beta signatures pointed to carriage of CMV infection together with the matching HLA type, the HLA type of each donor mattered for the analysis. Points the paper makes about the study in general: In both this cohort and an independent cohort of more than 350 donors, the cumulative frequency of public TCR beta family members distinguished carriers of CMV infection plus the relevant HLA type. In the ex vivo response, HLA-C-restricted CMV-specific TCR beta clonotypes were dominant, and in two of eight donors the single most frequent clonotype came from this HLA-C-restricted group.

The CDR3 contains 15 residues, cysteine and phenylalanine counted. The entry retains the CDR3 DNA only, 45 bases that are in frame from base 1. Based on the germline V gene, the CDR1 and CDR2 sequences are ENHRY and SYGVKD. A distance of 11 bases separates the germline ends of V and J, which lose 4 bases and 2 bases respectively. Data came from an Illumina HiSeq 1500. TCRdb trimmed the raw reads at Q25, called clones with MiXCR and kept productive beta chains. Rows with a matching CDR3 protein are joined into one entry that keeps the most common DNA and genes. This sample is represented by roughly 630,000 distinct CDR3 sequences; roughly 24% of them were singletons. Roughly 8% of the sample is taken by the ten largest.

The sequence derives from a human donor in good health (CMV status not recorded). Some clones in this sample may be carry-over from other donors' samples. The sequence joins TRBV10-3 to TRBJ2-2; TRBD2 might be the D gene, on 7 matching bases. Sequencing was done on a sample of CD8+ T cells from PBMCs. The encoded CDR3 is CAISGGGLNTGELFF. The DNA sequence follows: TGTGCCATCAGTGGCGGGGGCCTAAACACCGGGGAGCTGTTTTTT.